A single sample is the source of the 30 T cell receptor beta chains below, sequenced in a study of T-cell memory formation after mild COVID-19. TCRdb called the 5' RACE reads again in MiXCR, with one record for every CDR3 protein. This table holds 390,000 or so distinct CDR3 sequences, approximately 15% found once. Sequenced sample: PBMCs or a T cell subset sorted from them (not recorded which). These receptors all stem from a man younger than 30 who had mild COVID-19 (a few samples of this study predate the infection). Cell type and time point are not known.

The chain combines TRBV7-9 with TRBJ1-1, with D possibly matching TRBD1 (6 bases). Germline values: CDR1 SEHNR, CDR2 FQNEAQ (reference sequence). Trimming left V 7 bases short and J 4 bases short, with 10 bases between. This CDR3 comprises 12 residues. The chain's CDR3 is CASMAGATEAFF. The CDR3 nucleotides read TGTGCCAGCATGGCGGGGGCCACTGAAGCTTTCTTT.

This clonotype was counted only a few times. The chain employs TRBV20-1 and TRBJ1-4, with D possibly TRBD1 on 5 matching bases. The CDR3 loop spans 14 amino acids. CDR1 DFQATT and CDR2 SNEGSKA come from the germline V gene (reference sequence). Trimming stripped 6 bases from V and 1 base from J, with 12 bases between. For the CDR3, the DNA is TGCAGTGCCCTTCGGGGGGGAACTAATGAAAAACTGTTTTTT. Its translation is CSALRGGTNEKLFF.

The CDR3 DNA sequence: TGTGCCAGCAGCTTAGAGAGGTTTTGGGACAGCAATGAAGCTTTCTTT. Translation gives CASSLERFWDSNEAFF. This rearrangement joins TRBV7-6 to TRBJ1-1; 7 nucleotides agree with TRBD1. The CDR3 contains 16 residues. The V and J ends lost 1 base and 7 bases, in that order; junction bases with no gene match: 12. Germline V gene data show CDR1 as SGHVS and CDR2 as FNYEAQ. Together with reference TRBV7-6 and TRBJ1-1, the CDR3 gives the full variable domain: GAGVSQSPRYKVTKRGQDVALRCDPISGHVSLYWYRQALGQGPEFLTYFNYEAQQDKSGLPNDRFSAERPEGSISTLTIQRTEQRDSAMYRCASSLERFWDSNEAFFGQGTRLTVV.

This clonotype showed up just a few times. This chain uses TRBV4-3 with TRBJ1-5; 8 nucleotides align to TRBD1. CDR1 and CDR2 (germline): LGHNA, YSLEER. V shed 0 bases, J shed 7 bases, and the junction held 5 bases outside the gene matches. The CDR3 length is 15 residues. CDR3 DNA: TGCGCCAGCAGCCAAGATCGACAGGGGTTCCAGCCCCAGCATTTT. Its translation is CASSQDRQGFQPQHF.

The genes are TRBV29-1 and TRBJ1-1; 8 nucleotides align to TRBD1. This CDR3 has 14 residues. From germline, CDR1 is SQVTM and CDR2 ANQGSEA. The V gene end was trimmed by 5 bases and the J gene end by 11 bases; junction bases not matched to a gene: 16. DNA for the CDR3: TGCAGCGTTCCCCCGGGGGGGACAGGAACGTCGGCTTTCTTT. Residues: CSVPPGGTGTSAFF.

This clonotype was observed a few times. The chain uses TRBV6-5 and TRBJ2-3, with 9 bases identical to TRBD1. With 7 bases clipped from V and 4 bases from J, the junction kept 9 bases outside the gene matches. The CDR3 has 15 residues. Germline loops: CDR1 MNHEY, CDR2 SVGAGI. The CDR3 protein is CASTAQGARADTQYF. The DNA for the CDR3 is TGTGCCAGCACGGCACAGGGGGCTCGCGCAGATACGCAGTATTTT.

V usage is TRBV7-3 and J usage is TRBJ2-5; unclear D gene. The CDR3 is 12 amino acids. Per the germline V gene, CDR1 is SGHTA and CDR2 is FQGTGA. V shed 5 bases and J shed 4 bases, with 8 bases lying between them. As DNA, the CDR3 is TGTGCCAGCAGCCCAGACTCAGAGACCCAGTACTTC. Its translation: CASSPDSETQYF. The entire variable domain, with the rest obtained from reference TRBV7-3 and TRBJ2-5, is as follows: GAGVSQTPSNKVTEKGKYVELRCDPISGHTALYWYRQSLGQGPEFLIYFQGTGAADDSGLPNDRFFAVRPEGSVSTLKIQRTERGDSAVYLCASSPDSETQYFGPGTRLLVL.

V and J are TRBV7-2 and TRBJ2-5, with D possibly TRBD2 on 7 matching bases. Germline CDR1 and CDR2: SGHTA and FQGNSA. V lost 3 bases to trimming and J lost 3 bases, with 11 bases between them. The CDR3 sequence is 14 residues long. CDR3 protein: CASSLGGGKETQYF. The CDR3 DNA reads as TGTGCCAGCAGCTTGGGGGGGGGCAAAGAGACCCAGTACTTC. The complete variable domain, with remaining parts taken from reference TRBV7-2 and TRBJ2-5, reads GAGVSQSPSNKVTEKGKDVELRCDPISGHTALYWYRQSLGQGLEFLIYFQGNSAPDKSGLPSDRFSAERTGGSVSTLTIQRTQQEDSAVYLCASSLGGGKETQYFGPGTRLLVL.

The rearrangement links TRBV7-2 to TRBJ2-2, with 9 positions matching TRBD2. Looked up from germline, CDR1 is SGHTA and CDR2 is FQGNSA. This CDR3 is 14 amino acids long. The V and J ends lost 7 bases and 4 bases, in that order; junction bases with no gene match: 4. Here the CDR3 reads CASIVAGVTGELFF. The CDR3, as DNA: TGTGCCAGCATCGTAGCGGGGGTCACCGGGGAGCTGTTTTTT.

Only a few counts were recorded for this clonotype. The gene calls are TRBV6-6 and TRBJ2-2; D is tentatively TRBD1 or TRBD2 (5 bases each). Germline loops: CDR1 MNHNY, CDR2 SVGAGI (reference sequence). This CDR3 has 14 amino acids. With 2 bases removed from V and 4 bases from J, the gap between germline ends came to 8 bases. The CDR3, as DNA: TGTGCCAGCAGTTACGAGGGGACCACCGGGGAGCTGTTTTTT. It encodes CASSYEGTTGELFF.

V and J are TRBV4-3 and TRBJ1-1; D is possibly TRBD1 (5 bases). The length of the CDR3 is 15 residues. Per the germline V gene, CDR1 is LGHNA and CDR2 is YSLEER. Trimming cost V 0 bases and J 5 bases, with 13 bases left between them. CDR3 residues: CASSQDPQGRTEAFF. In DNA form, the CDR3 reads TGCGCCAGCAGCCAAGATCCCCAGGGTAGGACTGAAGCTTTCTTT.

This clonotype was seen more than once but under ten times. This rearrangement joins TRBV29-1 to TRBJ2-7, with D possibly TRBD2 on 6 matching bases. The CDR3 has 14 amino acids. Deletions cut 1 base from V and 5 bases from J, with 15 bases between. Germline lookup yields CDR1 SQVTM and CDR2 ANQGSEA. CDR3 bases: TGCAGCGTTGAAGGGGGGGACTCTCCCCACGAGCAGTACTTC. This codes for CSVEGGDSPHEQYF.

V is TRBV29-1 and J is TRBJ2-7; 9 bases match TRBD1. CDR3 length: 11 residues. CDR1 is SQVTM, CDR2 ANQGSEA, per germline. The V segment lost 5 bases and the J segment 6 bases; nucleotides outside the gene matches: 2. CDR3 in amino acids: CSVRGQGEQYV. The CDR3 DNA reads as TGCAGCGTTCGGGGACAGGGCGAGCAGTACGTC.

About this clonotype: One end of the junction is discordant with germline, which a read error may explain. The chain joins TRBV4-3 to TRBJ2-5; unclear D gene. Germline V gene lookup returns CDR1 LGHNA and CDR2 YSLEER. The CDR3 consists of 15 residues. The CDR3 nucleotides read TGCGCCAGCAGCCAAGATTACCGCGGCCAAGGGACCCAGTACTTC. Its translation: CASSQDYRGQGTQYF.

This clonotype has more than one count but fewer than ten. The chain joins TRBV5-5 to TRBJ2-2; D is uncertain. V was trimmed by 2 bases and J by 0 bases, leaving 11 bases between them. The CDR3 is 16 residues long. Germline CDR1 is SGHKS and CDR2 is YYEKEE (reference sequence). The CDR3 region has the DNA TGTGCCAGCAGCTTCCAGCCCACCGCGAACACCGGGGAGCTGTTTTTT. It specifies CASSFQPTANTGELFF.

This clonotype was seen a few times. This chain connects TRBV15 to TRBJ2-7; D remains ambiguous. The germline V gene encodes CDR1 LNHNV and CDR2 YYDKDF (reference sequence). The CDR3 has 14 amino acids. V was pared by 1 base and J by 4 bases, with 11 bases between. In DNA form, the CDR3 reads TGTGCCACCAGCAGAGCGCACAGAGCTTACGAGCAGTACTTC. It translates to CATSRAHRAYEQYF. Full variable domain (missing parts from reference TRBV15 and TRBJ2-7): DAMVIQNPRYQVTQFGKPVTLSCSQTLNHNVMYWYQQKSSQAPKLLFHYYDKDFNNEADTPDNFQSRRPNTSFCFLDIRSPGLGDTAMYLCATSRAHRAYEQYFGPGTRLTVT.

This clonotype was found many times. DNA of the CDR3: TGTGCCAGCAGTTTTGAGGACAATGAGCAGTTCTTC. As protein: CASSFEDNEQFF. This chain uses TRBV12-3 or TRBV12-4 with TRBJ2-1; D not certain. The CDR3 is made up of 12 amino acids. V was clipped by 3 bases and J by 5 bases, with 5 bases between them.

The chain combines TRBV5-5 with TRBJ1-4; D is undetermined. CDR1 and CDR2 (germline): SGHKS, YYEKEE (reference sequence). The CDR3 spans 13 residues. V was trimmed by 0 bases and J by 5 bases, leaving 5 bases between them. DNA for the CDR3: TGTGCCAGCAGCTTGGTTCCGAATGAAAAACTGTTTTTT. Residues: CASSLVPNEKLFF.

This clonotype came up many times. This CDR3 reads CASSQDSGDTQYF. The CDR3 DNA reads as TGTGCCAGCAGCCAAGACTCGGGGGATACGCAGTATTTT. This sequence joins TRBV3-1 and TRBJ2-3; weak D call: TRBD2 (5 bases). CDR3 length: 13 residues. The germline V and J ends were trimmed by 0 bases and 6 bases, with 7 bases remaining between them. Germline V lookup: CDR1 LGHDT, CDR2 YNNKEL (reference sequence).

There are many counts of this clonotype. The J gene is TRBJ2-3, the V gene TRBV7-9; D remains unclear. The CDR3 spans 15 residues. CDR1 and CDR2 from the germline V gene are SEHNR and FQNEAQ (reference sequence). With 2 bases removed from V and 2 bases from J, the gap between germline ends came to 11 bases. Written as DNA, the CDR3 is TGTGCCAGCAGCTTAAAGGGCCGCTACACAGATACGCAGTATTTT. Encoded protein: CASSLKGRYTDTQYF.

This clonotype was seen a handful of times. The gene calls are TRBV5-5 and TRBJ2-3; maybe TRBD1 (6 bases). CDR3 length: 15 residues. Germline CDR1 and CDR2: SGHKS and YYEKEE (reference sequence). Trimming pared 4 bases from V and 2 bases from J, leaving 14 bases between. The CDR3 bases are TGTGCCAGCAGCCTATGGGGGCCCCCCACAGATACGCAGTATTTT. It specifies CASSLWGPPTDTQYF.

The chain recombines TRBV11-2 with TRBJ2-1; D tentatively fits TRBD1 or TRBD2 (5 bases each). The germline gives CDR1 SGHAT, CDR2 FQNNGV. This CDR3 spans 15 amino acids. Trimming pared 8 bases from V and 2 bases from J, leaving 16 bases between. The CDR3 nucleotides read TGTGCCAGCTTAGAGGGGCTAGCTGCCTACAATGAGCAGTTCTTC. Protein: CASLEGLAAYNEQFF.

This clonotype was counted a few times. The chain is built from TRBV12-3 or TRBV12-4 and TRBJ2-2; D ambiguous. The V and J ends lost 3 bases and 4 bases respectively, with 6 bases between them. This CDR3 has 13 residues. CDR3 in DNA: TGTGCCAGCAGTTTCCAGTCCACCGGGGAGCTGTTTTTT. Translating gives CASSFQSTGELFF.

In this sample, this clonotype turned up once. The rearrangement joins TRBV19 to TRBJ1-1; D is undetermined. Germline assignment: CDR1 LNHDA and CDR2 SQIVND (reference sequence). The CDR3 contains 15 residues. Trimming pared 0 bases from V and 1 base from J, leaving 9 bases between. CDR3 loop: CASSIEFYQNTEAFF. Here the CDR3 DNA reads TGTGCCAGTAGTATAGAGTTTTATCAGAACACTGAAGCTTTCTTT. The full variable domain, in which reference TRBV19 and TRBJ1-1 provide the parts outside the CDR3, is DGGITQSPKYLFRKEGQNVTLSCEQNLNHDAMYWYRQDPGQGLRLIYYSQIVNDFQKGDIAEGYSVSREKKESFPLTVTSAQKNPTAFYLCASSIEFYQNTEAFFGQGTRLTVV.

The chain couples TRBV5-1 to TRBJ1-1; 7 positions match TRBD1. The CDR3 sequence is 14 residues long. Germline V gives CDR1 SGHRS, CDR2 YFSETQ. The J segment lost 6 bases and the V segment lost 4 bases, leaving 9 bases of the junction unmatched. The CDR3 nucleotides read TGCGCCAGCAGCATACAGGGGAGGGACGCTGAAGCTTTCTTT. Protein sequence: CASSIQGRDAEAFF.

V gene TRBV24-1 combines with J gene TRBJ2-2; D is undetermined. The CDR3 contains 14 residues. Trimming removed 2 bases from V and 3 bases from J, with 6 bases in between. CDR1 KGHDR and CDR2 SFDVKD come from the germline V gene. CDR3 coding DNA: TGTGCCACCAGTGATTCGGGTTACACCGGGGAGCTGTTTTTT. Translating it yields CATSDSGYTGELFF.

This clonotype turned up a few times. The chain uses TRBV27 and TRBJ2-2, with 7 bases fitting TRBD1. The length of the CDR3 is 14 residues. Germline V gene data show CDR1 as MNHEY and CDR2 as SMNVEV (reference sequence). Trimming removed 3 bases from V and 3 bases from J; junction bases left unmatched: 1. In DNA form, the CDR3 reads TGTGCCAGCAGTTTGACAGGGCACACCGGGGAGCTGTTTTTT. Its protein product is CASSLTGHTGELFF.

The rearrangement joins TRBV27 to TRBJ2-5; unclear D gene. The V gene lost 3 bases and the J gene lost 2 bases, with 7 bases spanning the gap. Germline CDR1 reads MNHEY; CDR2 reads SMNVEV (reference sequence). The CDR3 length is 13 residues. The CDR3 DNA sequence: TGTGCCAGCAGTTTTCAGATGCAAGAGACCCAGTACTTC. Translation gives CASSFQMQETQYF.

This clonotype turned up a few times. This chain uses TRBV6-5 with TRBJ1-3, with a weak D call TRBD1 (6 bases). Trimming removed 5 bases from V and 9 bases from J, with 11 bases in between. Germline V lookup: CDR1 MNHEY, CDR2 SVGAGI. This CDR3 is built from 12 residues. The CDR3 reads CASSNRAGTIYF. The CDR3 bases are TGTGCCAGCAGTAACAGGGCTGGCACCATATATTTT.

This clonotype has just a few counts. The chain has TRBV18 and TRBJ2-7; D possibly corresponds to TRBD1 (6 bases). V lost 5 bases and J 0 bases, leaving 14 bases between the germline ends. Germline V gives CDR1 KGHSH, CDR2 LQKENI. The CDR3 sequence is 15 residues long. Here the CDR3 DNA reads TGTGCCAGCTCAGAAGGGGACAACAGCTCCTACGAGCAGTACTTC. It yields the protein CASSEGDNSSYEQYF.